Reported below is one T cell receptor (beta chain). The antigen remains unidentified. TCRdb itself ran the 5' RACE reads through MiXCR, one entry per CDR3 protein. The table includes hundreds of thousands of distinct CDR3 sequences, approximately 13% detected once. The sample is drawn from a study of identical twins. Study results and limitations: Conclusions relied on cross-sectional statistical analysis, not following the same donors. The more abundant beta clonotypes in cord blood had fewer insertions, and memory repertoires did not show this. Part of the zero-insertion signal could reflect confounding by invariant MAIT and iNKT cells.

There are 18 residues in the CDR3. Losses at the gene ends were 5 bases for V and 0 bases for J; bases not matched to a gene: 10. Separately, the same data were catalogued under a study of yellow fever vaccine responses in identical twins. Per that paper: Reported findings indicate that twins' vaccine T cell responses seemed partially convergent, partially personalized.

The chain couples TRBV12-3 or TRBV12-4 to TRBJ2-6, with 7 positions matching TRBD2. Material for sequencing was PBMCs. This sequence originates from a woman aged 18-29 years in good health. CDR3 nucleotide sequence: TGTGCCAGCAGTCCCTTAGTAGCGGGTGACTCTGGGGCCAACGTCCTGACTTTC. Protein sequence: CASSPLVAGDSGANVLTF.